This TCR beta chain came from a study of CD8 T cells in ankylosing spondylitis. TCRdb re-called the 5' RACE reads through MiXCR, storing one row per CDR3 protein. The data contain about 240,000 distinct CDR3 sequences, around 10% of them singletons. In this sample, this clonotype turned up a few times. Germline CDR1 and CDR2: SEHNR and FQNEAQ (reference sequence). This CDR3 contains 17 residues. The V gene lost 5 bases and the J gene lost 4 bases, with 21 bases spanning the gap. This clonotype was obtained from a male donor with ankylosing spondylitis or in good health (not recorded which). Material for sequencing was blood, either unsorted or a sorted T cell fraction (not recorded which). This chain connects TRBV7-9 to TRBJ2-1; D assignment may be TRBD1 or TRBD2 (5 bases each). CDR3 nucleotide sequence: TGTGCCAGCAGCCCCCCAACCCCGGGGCGGACTTACAATGAGCAGTTCTTC. Residues: CASSPPTPGRTYNEQFF.